A selection of T cell receptor beta chains follows, all from one sample in a study of Ad26.COV2.S vaccination and SARS-CoV-2 variants. Method: immunoSEQ multiplex PCR; TCRdb's copy keeps in-frame clones and lacks some. The table shows some 640,000 clones, with more than 80% occurring only once. Sequencing was performed on peripheral blood, taken in a trial of Ad26.COV2.S vaccine versus placebo. The receptors here all came from a person aged 18-65 years who received the Ad26.COV2.S COVID-19 vaccine or a placebo. CDR3s include the opening cysteine and the closing phenylalanine or tryptophan. The D gene is left open where the match is weak. Rows may omit the clone size; those that give it use once, few, many or a size class.

J gene,V gene,D gene,CDR3 length,clone size,CDR3 DNA,CDR3 protein
TRBJ2-4,TRBV6-4,.,14,.,TGTGCCAGCAGTGGTACGGGATCCAAAAACATTCAGTACTTC,CASSGTGSKNIQYF
TRBJ2-3,TRBV7-9,.,15,.,TGTGCCAGCAGCACCCAAGGCGAGAGCACAGATACGCAGTATTTT,CASSTQGESTDTQYF
TRBJ1-4,TRBV3-1/TRBV3-2,.,18,.,TGTGCCAGCAGACTTTCCCAGGGCACCTACCCAACTAATGAAAAACTGTTTTTT,CASRLSQGTYPTNEKLFF
TRBJ2-5,TRBV11-2,TRBD2,16,.,TGTGCCAGCAGCCTGGGGAGGGATATCTCGAAAGAGACCCAGTACTTC,CASSLGRDISKETQYF
TRBJ1-1,TRBV18,.,15,.,TGTGCCAGCTCACCAGTTGAGGGGTCGAACACTGAAGCTTTCTTT,CASSPVEGSNTEAFF
TRBJ2-1,TRBV9,.,12,.,TGTGCCAGCAGCGTAGTCGGAGGTGAGCAGTTCTTC,CASSVVGGEQFF
TRBJ2-7,TRBV12-3/TRBV12-4,.,13,.,TGTGCCAGCAGTTTCTTCTCTAGGGGCGAGCAGTACTTC,CASSFFSRGEQYF
TRBJ2-2,TRBV19,TRBD1,16,few,TGTGCCAGTAGTACCCCGACAGGGATGAGCACCGGGGAGCTGTTTTTT,CASSTPTGMSTGELFF
TRBJ2-7,TRBV12-3/TRBV12-4,.,11,once,TGTGCCAGCAGTTTAGGTGTCGAGCAGTACTTC,CASSLGVEQYF
TRBJ1-1,TRBV5-1,.,13,.,TGCGCCAGCAGCTTGGGGACGAACACTGAAGCTTTCTTT,CASSLGTNTEAFF
TRBJ1-5,TRBV19,TRBD1,15,.,TGTGCCAGTAGTGGACAGGACCAGGGCAATCAGCCCCAGCATTTT,CASSGQDQGNQPQHF
TRBJ1-2,TRBV28,.,15,.,TGTGCCAGCAGTTTAGTCGGGGGCCCAGCATATGGCTACACCTTC,CASSLVGGPAYGYTF
TRBJ1-4,TRBV5-1,.,15,.,TGCGCCAGCAGCCCCTACACCTCAACTAATGAAAAACTGTTTTTT,CASSPYTSTNEKLFF
TRBJ1-2,TRBV4-2,.,15,.,TGTGCCAGCAGCCAAGATTTAATAACAGGGCACGGCTACACCTTC,CASSQDLITGHGYTF
TRBJ2-1,TRBV10-1,.,16,.,TGCGCCAGCAGCTCAGCTGACAGTCGTTCCTACAATGAGCAGTTCTTC,CASSSADSRSYNEQFF
TRBJ1-1,TRBV7-8,.,14,.,TGTGCCAGCAGCTTTCGGGACCTTAACACTGAAGCTTTCTTT,CASSFRDLNTEAFF
TRBJ2-1,TRBV24-1,.,13,.,TGTGCCACCAGCAAGAGCTCCTACAATGAGCAGTTCTTC,CATSKSSYNEQFF
TRBJ1-1,TRBV19,TRBD1,15,.,TGTGCCAGTAGTCGCCTTCAGGGGGCGTACACTGAAGCTTTCTTT,CASSRLQGAYTEAFF
TRBJ2-5,TRBV3-1/TRBV3-2,.,12,.,TGTGCCAGCGGCGGGTACCAAGAGACCCAGTACTTC,CASGGYQETQYF
TRBJ2-2,TRBV3-1/TRBV3-2,.,13,.,TGTGCCAGCAGCCAAGGCCTCGCCGGGGAGCTGTTTTTT,CASSQGLAGELFF
TRBJ1-5,TRBV6-2/TRBV6-3,.,14,once,TGTGCCAGCAGTTACGAGGCGGATAGCCAGCCCCAGCATTTT,CASSYEADSQPQHF
TRBJ2-7,TRBV21-1,.,16,.,TGTGCCAGCAGCAAATCTGGGCTAGCGGGAGGCAGCGAGCAGTACTTC,CASSKSGLAGGSEQYF
TRBJ2-7,TRBV6-5,TRBD1,15,.,TGTGCCAGCAGTTACTCGGCGACAGGGGCCTACGAGCAGTACTTC,CASSYSATGAYEQYF
TRBJ2-1,TRBV15,.,14,.,TGTGCCACCAGCACCCGGGGCTCCTACAATGAGCAGTTCTTC,CATSTRGSYNEQFF
TRBJ1-1,TRBV10-2,TRBD1,14,.,TGCGCCAGCAGTATGACAGGGGATAACACTGAAGCTTTCTTT,CASSMTGDNTEAFF
TRBJ1-1,TRBV7-6,.,15,once,TGTGCCAGCAGCTCCGTCCGGGGCGGGGGCACTGAAGCTTTCTTT,CASSSVRGGGTEAFF
TRBJ2-5,TRBV7-8,.,13,.,TGTGCCAGCAGCTTAGCAGGCGGGGAGACCCAGTACTTC,CASSLAGGETQYF
TRBJ2-3,TRBV18,.,15,.,TGTGCCAGCTCACCACCGGAAGTGGGGGCAGATACGCAGTATTTT,CASSPPEVGADTQYF
TRBJ2-1,TRBV7-9,.,14,.,TGTGCCAGCAGCTTAGGGGCAGGCGGGGAAGAGCAGTTCTTC,CASSLGAGGEEQFF
TRBJ1-4,TRBV12-3/TRBV12-4,.,13,.,TGTGCCAGCCTCAGGGGCACTAATGAAAAACTGTTTTTT,CASLRGTNEKLFF
TRBJ2-5,TRBV19,.,10,.,TGTGCCAGTGGGCCGGGCCCCCAGTACTTC,CASGPGPQYF
TRBJ2-7,TRBV30,TRBD2,13,.,TGTGCCTGGAGTTCGGGGGGGGACTACGAGCAGTACTTC,CAWSSGGDYEQYF
TRBJ1-2,TRBV7-3,TRBD1,15,few,TGTGCCAGCAGCCCAGAGGGACAGGATTACTATGGCTACACCTTC,CASSPEGQDYYGYTF
TRBJ1-1,TRBV18,TRBD1,16,once,TGTGCCAGCTCACCATGGACAGGGAGGGGGAACACTGAAGCTTTCTTT,CASSPWTGRGNTEAFF
TRBJ1-1,TRBV7-9,.,11,.,TGTGCCAGCAGCCTAGGTCAGTTAGCTTTCTTT,CASSLGQLAFF
TRBJ2-4,TRBV7-3,.,16,.,TGTGCCAGCAGCTTACGCATCCGGGACCCCGGGGACATTCAGTACTTC,CASSLRIRDPGDIQYF
TRBJ2-1,TRBV7-2,.,15,.,TGTGCCAGCAGCTTAGGCTTAATCGGCTACAATGAGCAGTTCTTC,CASSLGLIGYNEQFF
TRBJ1-4,TRBV6-5,TRBD1,14,.,TGTGCCAGCAGTCAGACAGGGGGGATCGGGAAACTGTTTTTT,CASSQTGGIGKLFF
TRBJ2-7,TRBV7-9,.,13,.,TGTGCCAGCAGCTTGGGACACAACTACGAGCAGTACTTC,CASSLGHNYEQYF
TRBJ2-5,TRBV25-1,.,15,.,TGTGCCAGCAGTGAATCTGACAGGGAGGGAGAGACCCAGTACTTC,CASSESDREGETQYF
TRBJ2-7,TRBV7-2,.,17,few,TGTGCCAGCAGCCCCCGGGGCAGGGGCGCAAAAACCTACGAGCAGTACTTC,CASSPRGRGAKTYEQYF
TRBJ2-3,TRBV10-3,TRBD2,16,.,TGTGCCATCAGTTCCACTAGCGGGGGGGCTTATGATACGCAGTATTTT,CAISSTSGGAYDTQYF
TRBJ2-3,TRBV5-1,.,12,.,TGCGCCAGCAGCTTGGACGGTGATACGCAGTATTTT,CASSLDGDTQYF
TRBJ2-2,TRBV5-4,TRBD2,16,.,TGTGCCAGCAGCTTCAATCCTAGCGGGTCCACCGGGGAGCTGTTTTTT,CASSFNPSGSTGELFF
TRBJ1-2,TRBV5-8,.,14,.,TGTGCCAGCAGCCTACAGGTCACTAACTATGGCTACACCTTC,CASSLQVTNYGYTF
TRBJ2-7,TRBV7-2,TRBD1,15,.,TGTGCCAGCAGCTTAGCCGGGACAGGCCCGCGGGAGCAGTACTTC,CASSLAGTGPREQYF
TRBJ1-2,TRBV7-9,.,13,.,TGTGCCAGCAGCTTAGCGGGAAGCTATGGCTACACCTTC,CASSLAGSYGYTF
TRBJ2-7,TRBV6-5,.,14,.,TGTGCCAGCAGTTACGGCAGGGAGTCCTACGAGCAGTACTTC,CASSYGRESYEQYF